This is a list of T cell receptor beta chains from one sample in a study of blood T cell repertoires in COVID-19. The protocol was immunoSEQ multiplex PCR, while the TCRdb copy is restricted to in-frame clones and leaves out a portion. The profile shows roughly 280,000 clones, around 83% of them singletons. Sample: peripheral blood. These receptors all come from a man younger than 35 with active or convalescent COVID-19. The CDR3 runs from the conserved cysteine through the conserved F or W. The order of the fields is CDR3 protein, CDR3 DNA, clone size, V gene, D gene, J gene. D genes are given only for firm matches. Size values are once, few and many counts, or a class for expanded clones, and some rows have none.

CDR3: CASRDTSGTNPGYEQYF
DNA: TGTGCCAGCAGGGATACTAGCGGGACTAACCCTGGGTACGAGCAGTACTTC
size: -
V: TRBV2
D: TRBD2
J: TRBJ2-7

CDR3: CASLTQGQPQHF
DNA: TGTGCCAGCCTCACACAGGGCCAGCCCCAGCATTTT
size: -
V: TRBV12-3/TRBV12-4
D: -
J: TRBJ1-5

CDR3: CASSYGGQGKPQHF
DNA: TGTGCCAGCAGTTACGGGGGACAGGGAAAACCCCAGCATTTT
size: -
V: TRBV6-6
D: TRBD1
J: TRBJ1-5

CDR3: CASSNVALNTGELFF
DNA: TGTGCCAGCAGTAACGTAGCCTTGAACACCGGGGAGCTGTTTTTT
size: -
V: TRBV7-2
D: -
J: TRBJ2-2

CDR3: CATSDLPGTGGETQYF
DNA: TGTGCCACCAGTGATTTGCCCGGGACAGGAGGAGAGACCCAGTACTTC
size: -
V: TRBV24-1
D: TRBD1
J: TRBJ2-5

CDR3: CASSLQGEKLFF
DNA: TGTGCCAGCAGTTTACAGGGAGAAAAACTGTTTTTT
size: -
V: TRBV28
D: -
J: TRBJ1-4

CDR3: CASSVSQGSPSEQYF
DNA: TGTGCCAGCAGCGTGTCTCAGGGTTCCCCCTCCGAGCAGTACTTC
size: once
V: TRBV9
D: -
J: TRBJ2-7

CDR3: CAIGASGGLETQYF
DNA: TGTGCCATCGGGGCATCGGGGGGTTTGGAGACCCAGTACTTC
size: -
V: TRBV10-3
D: TRBD2
J: TRBJ2-5

CDR3: CASSYSPGGEETQYF
DNA: TGTGCCAGCAGTTACTCTCCAGGGGGAGAGGAGACCCAGTACTTC
size: -
V: TRBV6-5
D: TRBD1
J: TRBJ2-5

CDR3: CASSLNARVYGYTF
DNA: TGTGCCAGCAGCTTAAATGCTAGAGTATATGGCTACACCTTC
size: -
V: TRBV7-2
D: -
J: TRBJ1-2

CDR3: CASSQNPGTSGRNEQFF
DNA: TGTGCCAGCAGCCAGAATCCCGGGACTAGCGGGAGAAATGAGCAGTTCTTC
size: -
V: TRBV4-2
D: TRBD2
J: TRBJ2-1